In its sample, the clone carrying this T cell receptor beta chain was seen many times. The target antigen is unknown. This specimen belongs to a study of regulatory T cells in long-lasting Graves disease. Study results and caveats: Shared public clonotypes totalled a few thousand in persistent patients, compared with about 970 in new patients.

To make TCR beta libraries, researchers used iRepertoire HTBI primers and Arm-PCR of CDR3 regions. TCRdb independently ran MiXCR on the multiplex PCR reads; one entry per CDR3 protein. The sample lists 350,000 to 500,000 distinct CDR3 sequences; about 14% were seen once. As for time point: newly diagnosed GD, antithyroid drugs for less than 3 months. Preparation of the TCR library used RNA extracted from PBMCs. Peripheral blood, at approximately 10 milliliters, went into EDTA tubes. Germline-derived CDR1 and CDR2 are KGHSH and LQKENI. The CDR3 has 16 residues. Germline trimming cut 4 bases from V and 5 bases from J; bases unmatched to any gene: 8. The same data also contributed to another study, on T cells in Graves' hyperthyroidism and ophthalmopathy. According to that study: Blood samples included most of the expanded thyroid clonotypes exceeding 0.001.

The sequenced sample was peripheral blood mononuclear cells (PBMCs), obtained at new diagnosis, from a patient treated with antithyroid drugs. The TCR originated in a woman between 45 and 65 years old with Graves disease. This chain links TRBV18 with TRBJ1-5; 10 bases line up with TRBD1. CDR3 residues: CASSLLGQGVHQPQHF. The CDR3 nucleotides read TGTGCCAGCTCACTGCTAGGACAGGGGGTGCATCAGCCCCAGCATTTT.